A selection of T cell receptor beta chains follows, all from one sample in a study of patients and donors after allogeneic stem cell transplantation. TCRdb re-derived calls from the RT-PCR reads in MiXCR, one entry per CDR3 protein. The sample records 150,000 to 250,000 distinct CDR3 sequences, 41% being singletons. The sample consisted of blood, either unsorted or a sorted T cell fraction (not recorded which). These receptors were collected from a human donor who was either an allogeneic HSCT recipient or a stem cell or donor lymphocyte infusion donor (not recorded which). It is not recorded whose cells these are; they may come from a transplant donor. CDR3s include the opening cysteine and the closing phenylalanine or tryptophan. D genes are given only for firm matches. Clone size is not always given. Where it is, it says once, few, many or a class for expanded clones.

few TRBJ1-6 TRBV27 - CASSPDLINSPLHF TGTGCCAGCAGCCCGGACCTTATTAATTCACCCCTCCACTTT
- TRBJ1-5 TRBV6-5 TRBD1 CASSKTGGGNQPQHF TGTGCCAGCAGCAAGACAGGGGGCGGCAATCAGCCCCAGCATTTT
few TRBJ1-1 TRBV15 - CATSRDRVSTEAFF TGTGCCACCAGCAGAGACAGGGTGAGCACTGAAGCTTTCTTT
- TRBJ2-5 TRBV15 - CATSRRDGEETQYF TGTGCCACCAGTCGCCGGGACGGTGAAGAGACCCAGTACTTC
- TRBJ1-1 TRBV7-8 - CASSLMDPVVNTEAFF TGTGCCAGCAGCTTGATGGACCCAGTTGTGAACACTGAAGCTTTCTTT
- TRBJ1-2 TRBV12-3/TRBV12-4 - CASSSVGNYGYTF TGTGCCAGCAGTTCGGTAGGAAACTATGGCTACACCTTC
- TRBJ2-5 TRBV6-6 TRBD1 CASSYRTGGETQYF TGTGCCAGCAGTTACAGGACAGGGGGGGAGACCCAGTACTTC
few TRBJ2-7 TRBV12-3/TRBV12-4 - CASSSGSRTYEQYF TGTGCCAGCAGCTCTGGGTCGCGGACCTACGAGCAGTACTTC
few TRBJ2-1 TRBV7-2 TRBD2 CASSLVSGRFNEQFF TGTGCCAGCAGCTTAGTAAGCGGGAGGTTCAATGAGCAGTTCTTC
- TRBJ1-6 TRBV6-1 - CASSETPGNSPLHF TGTGCCAGCAGTGAAACCCCGGGCAATTCACCCCTCCACTTT
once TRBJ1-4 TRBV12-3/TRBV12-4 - CASRPRLPSNEKLFF TGTGCCAGCAGGCCCCGGTTACCCTCTAATGAAAAACTGTTTTTT
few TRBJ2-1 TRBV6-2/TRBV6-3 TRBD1 CASSYIPTGLIKNEQFF TGTGCCAGCAGTTACATTCCGACAGGGTTAATAAAGAATGAGCAGTTCTTC
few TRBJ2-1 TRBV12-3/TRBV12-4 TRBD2 CASRPGTSGRNEQFF TGTGCCAGCAGACCCGGGACTAGCGGGAGGAATGAGCAGTTCTTC
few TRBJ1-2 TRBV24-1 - CATSDRDNYGYTF TGTGCCACCAGTGACCGGGACAACTATGGCTACACCTTC
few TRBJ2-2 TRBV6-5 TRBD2 CASSLPAGGRATGELFF TGTGCCAGCAGTCTCCCGGCTGGCGGGAGGGCCACCGGGGAGCTGTTTTTT
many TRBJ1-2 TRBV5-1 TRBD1 CASSPGTWTGGYGYTF TGCGCCAGCAGCCCGGGAACCTGGACAGGGGGCTATGGCTACACCTTC
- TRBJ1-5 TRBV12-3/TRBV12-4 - CASSLYDSNQPQHF TGTGCCAGCAGTTTATACGATAGCAATCAGCCCCAGCATTTT
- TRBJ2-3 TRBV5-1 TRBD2 CASSDLAGGLGDTQYF TGCGCCAGCAGCGATTTAGCGGGAGGCCTGGGAGATACGCAGTATTTT
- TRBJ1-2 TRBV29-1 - CSVEARYGYTF TGCAGCGTTGAGGCACGGTATGGCTACACCTTC
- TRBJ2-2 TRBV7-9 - CASQPGVSTGELFF TGTGCCAGCCAGCCGGGAGTGAGCACCGGGGAGCTGTTTTTT
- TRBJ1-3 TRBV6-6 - CASSYPGGSGNTIYF TGTGCCAGCAGTTACCCCGGGGGATCTGGAAACACCATATATTTT
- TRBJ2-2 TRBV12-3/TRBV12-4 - CASSLPGRGHTGELFF TGTGCCAGCAGTTTACCGGGACGCGGACACACCGGGGAGCTGTTTTTT
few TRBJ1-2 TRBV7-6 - CASSLEPRRTESGYTF TGTGCCAGCAGCTTAGAACCTAGGCGGACAGAGAGTGGCTACACCTTC
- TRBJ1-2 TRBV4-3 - CASSQVLGARDYGYTF TGCGCCAGCAGCCAAGTCTTGGGGGCGCGGGACTATGGCTACACCTTC
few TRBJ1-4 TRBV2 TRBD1 CASSEDRGANNEKLFF TGTGCCAGCAGTGAAGACAGGGGGGCTAATAATGAAAAACTGTTTTTT
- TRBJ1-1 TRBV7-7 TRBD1 CASSPTPNGEGAIEAFF TGTGCCAGCAGCCCAACACCGAATGGGGAGGGGGCGATTGAAGCTTTCTTT
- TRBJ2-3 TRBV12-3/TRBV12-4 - CASSWGSGTDTQYF TGTGCCAGCAGTTGGGGTAGCGGCACAGATACGCAGTATTTT
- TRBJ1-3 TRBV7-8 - CASSPSERTSGNTIYF TGTGCCAGCAGCCCATCCGAGCGTACCTCTGGAAACACCATATATTTT
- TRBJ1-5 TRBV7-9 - CASSFATSNQPQHF TGTGCCAGCAGCTTCGCGACTAGCAATCAGCCCCAGCATTTT
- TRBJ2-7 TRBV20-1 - CSASYEGRSYEQYF TGCAGTGCTAGTTATGAGGGCAGAAGCTACGAGCAGTACTTC
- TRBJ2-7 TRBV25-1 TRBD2 CASSEGSSAGVLSYEQYF TGTGCCAGCAGTGAAGGTTCGTCAGCGGGAGTTCTCTCCTACGAGCAGTACTTC
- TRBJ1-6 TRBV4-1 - CASSQEGGFINSPLHF TGCGCCAGCAGCCAAGAAGGGGGGTTCATAAATTCACCCCTCCACTTT
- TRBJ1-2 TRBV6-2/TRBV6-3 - CASSYSNGYTF TGTGCCAGCAGTTACTCGAACGGCTACACCTTC
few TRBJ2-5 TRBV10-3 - CATGAQGYETQYF TGTGCCACAGGGGCCCAAGGATACGAGACCCAGTACTTC
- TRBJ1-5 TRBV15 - CATSRDQRSLQPQHF TGTGCCACCAGCAGAGATCAAAGGAGCCTTCAGCCCCAGCATTTT